This TCR beta chain was found in a study of post-analysis software for immune sequencing data. Prepared TCR beta cDNA libraries contained unique molecular identifiers. T cells numbering about 0.85 to 11 million yielded some 480,000 cDNA molecules. One entry per CDR3 protein results from TCRdb running MiXCR on the PCR reads. Found here are hundreds of thousands of distinct CDR3 sequences, roughly 29% of them singletons; the top ten hold more than 0.55%. The sample holds a few counts of this clonotype. Its antigen is not identified. Overall study findings and caveats: When the samples were clustered directly with F measure, those that had been prepared in the same batch showed strong co-clustering.

This TCR derives from a girl aged 5 to 17 with multiple sclerosis. The sequencing sample was made of blood.

The CDR3 nucleotides read TGTGCCAGCAGTTTATCGGGTACTAACTACGAGCAGTACTTC. Protein sequence: CASSLSGTNYEQYF. The chain uses TRBV27 and TRBJ2-7; D not certain. Germline V CDR1 and CDR2: MNHEY, SMNVEV (reference sequence). Deletions cut 0 bases from V and 3 bases from J, with 9 bases between. The CDR3 is 14 residues long.